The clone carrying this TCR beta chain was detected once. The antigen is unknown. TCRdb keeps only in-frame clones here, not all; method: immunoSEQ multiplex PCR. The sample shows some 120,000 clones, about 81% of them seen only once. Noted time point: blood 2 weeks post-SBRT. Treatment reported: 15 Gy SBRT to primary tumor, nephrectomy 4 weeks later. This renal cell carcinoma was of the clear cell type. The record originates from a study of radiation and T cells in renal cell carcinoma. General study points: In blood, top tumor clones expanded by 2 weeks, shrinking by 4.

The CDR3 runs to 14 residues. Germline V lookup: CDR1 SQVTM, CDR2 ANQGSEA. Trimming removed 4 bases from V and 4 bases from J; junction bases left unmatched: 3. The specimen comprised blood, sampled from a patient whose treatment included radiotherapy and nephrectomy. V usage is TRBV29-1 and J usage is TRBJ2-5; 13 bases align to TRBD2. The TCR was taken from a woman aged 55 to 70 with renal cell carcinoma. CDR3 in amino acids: CSVGLAGGGETQYF. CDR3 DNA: TGCAGCGTTGGACTAGCGGGAGGAGGAGAGACCCAGTACTTC.